These T cell receptor beta chains were read from a single sample in a study of CD8+CD57+ T cells in acquired aplastic anemia. TCRdb reprocessed the reads with MiXCR, giving one entry per CDR3 protein. This table holds 150,000 or so distinct CDR3 sequences, 60% to 70% found once. Sequenced material: sorted CD4+, CD8+, or CD8+CD57+ T cells (not recorded which) from PBMCs. The receptors originated from a human donor in good health. Both conserved end residues are part of each CDR3. The D gene is left open where the match is weak. A row's size may be missing; if present it is once, few, many or a size class.

size | length | J | V | D | DNA | CDR3
NA | 15 | TRBJ2-1 | TRBV25-1 | TRBD1 | TGTGCCAGCAGTGATATGGGACAGGGCTACAATGAGCAGTTCTTC | CASSDMGQGYNEQFF
NA | 14 | TRBJ2-1 | TRBV6-6 | TRBD1 | TGTGCCAACGGCAGGGGGCCCTCCGACAATGAGCAGTTCTTC | CANGRGPSDNEQFF
NA | 20 | TRBJ2-5 | TRBV15 | TRBD2 | TGTGCCACCGGCAGAGATGCAGTAGCGGGAGGGATTATGAGAGTAGAGACCCAGTACTTC | CATGRDAVAGGIMRVETQYF
many | 15 | TRBJ2-7 | TRBV28 | TRBD1 | TGTGCCAGCAGTTTATCGCCAGGGGGAACCTACGAGCAGTACTTC | CASSLSPGGTYEQYF
NA | 16 | TRBJ2-5 | TRBV18 | NA | TGTGCCAGCTCACCAATTGAAAAGGACGCGCAAGAGACCCAGTACTTC | CASSPIEKDAQETQYF
NA | 12 | TRBJ1-1 | TRBV25-1 | NA | TGTGCCAGCACTGACCAAGGGACTGAAGCTTTCTTT | CASTDQGTEAFF
NA | 15 | TRBJ2-7 | TRBV15 | TRBD1 | TGTGCCACCAGCAGAGAGGCACAGGGGGCCTACGAGCAGTACTTC | CATSREAQGAYEQYF
NA | 14 | TRBJ2-2 | TRBV7-7 | TRBD1 | TGTGCCAGCAGCTTGGGACAGGGGACCGGGGAGCTGTTTTTT | CASSLGQGTGELFF
NA | 14 | TRBJ1-5 | TRBV12-3/TRBV12-4 | NA | TGTGCCAGCAGGCGAGACAGGTACAATCAGCCCCAGCATTTT | CASRRDRYNQPQHF
once | 13 | TRBJ2-3 | TRBV2 | NA | TGTGCCAGCACAGAACTCAGCACAGATACGCAGTATTTT | CASTELSTDTQYF